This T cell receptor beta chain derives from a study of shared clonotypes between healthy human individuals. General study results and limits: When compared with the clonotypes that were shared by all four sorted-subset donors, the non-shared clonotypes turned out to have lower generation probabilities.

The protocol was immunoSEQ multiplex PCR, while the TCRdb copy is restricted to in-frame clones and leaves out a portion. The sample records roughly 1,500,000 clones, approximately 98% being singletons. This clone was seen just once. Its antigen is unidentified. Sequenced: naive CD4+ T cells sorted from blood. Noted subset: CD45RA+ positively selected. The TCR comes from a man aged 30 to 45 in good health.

The CDR3 region is CASSTTGTGIPGNTIYF. In DNA form, the CDR3 reads TGTGCCAGTAGTACGACAGGGACCGGCATCCCTGGAAACACCATATATTTT. The chain carries TRBV19 and TRBJ1-3; TRBD1 matches at 7 bases. The CDR3 length is 17 residues. The J segment lost 2 bases and the V segment lost 4 bases, leaving 11 bases of the junction unmatched. CDR1 LNHDA and CDR2 SQIVND come from the germline V gene (reference sequence).